What follows are 17 T cell receptor beta chains derived from one specimen sequenced in a study of cytomegalovirus exposure and HLA in healthy donors (dated by TCRdb to 2016 to 2017). Library method: the immunoSEQ multiplex PCR assay. A mixture of 60 forward primers for TCR Vbeta segments and 13 reverse primers for TCR Jbeta segments was used in the multiplex PCR. TCRdb's version of the immuneACCESS table is confined to in-frame rearrangements and falls short of the full clone set. An unresolved V gene accounts for under half of the shortfall where checked; the remainder is of unknown origin. For this sample the table gives tens of thousands of clones, of which 81% were detected only once. Together, the top ten hold roughly 1.1% of the sample. Input material: PBMCs. These receptors all come from a girl aged 2-9 years in good health and CMV-seropositive.

The V gene is TRBV28, the J gene TRBJ2-6, with a weak D call TRBD1 (5 bases). V was pared by 5 bases and J by 0 bases, with 11 bases between. The CDR3 spans 16 residues. Per the germline V gene, CDR1 is MDHEN and CDR2 is SYDVKM. The CDR3 nucleotides read TGTGCCAGCAGTCGTCAGGGTAGCTCTGGGGCCAACGTCCTGACTTTC. Translated: CASSRQGSSGANVLTF.

This clone was recorded only once. The chain employs TRBV5-1 and TRBJ2-1, with 13 bases that match TRBD2. V gave up 4 bases and J gave up 6 bases; unmatched junction bases: 4. Germline assignment: CDR1 SGHRS and CDR2 YFSETQ. The CDR3 runs to 15 residues. CDR3 bases: TGCGCCAGCAGCACGACTAGCGGGAGGACCAATGAGCAGTTCTTC. Translating it yields CASSTTSGRTNEQFF. Using reference TRBV5-1 and TRBJ2-1 for the parts outside the CDR3, the full variable domain is KAGVTQTPRYLIKTRGQQVTLSCSPISGHRSVSWYQQTPGQGLQFLFEYFSETQRNKGNFPGRFSGRQFSNSRSEMNVSTLELGDSALYLCASSTTSGRTNEQFFGPGTRLTVL.

V usage is TRBV25-1 and J usage is TRBJ2-3; unclear D gene. The CDR3 totals 12 residues. Germline assignment: CDR1 MGHDK and CDR2 SYGVNS. The V and J ends lost 6 bases and 2 bases respectively, with 6 bases between them. The CDR3 DNA follows: TGTGCCAGCAGCGGGTACACAGATACGCAGTATTTT. Amino acids: CASSGYTDTQYF.

This chain uses TRBV9 with TRBJ2-1; D unresolved. Germline loops: CDR1 SGDLS, CDR2 YYNGEE. V lost 0 bases and J 4 bases, leaving 20 bases between the germline ends. The CDR3 is 18 amino acids. This chain's CDR3 is CASSVAPRVRISYNEQFF. The CDR3, as DNA: TGTGCCAGCAGCGTAGCCCCCCGGGTTCGTATCTCTTACAATGAGCAGTTCTTC.

Written as DNA, the CDR3 is TGTGCCAGCAGCCAAGAAATGAGTCAGCCCCAGCATTTT. Its translation is CASSQEMSQPQHF. The rearrangement joins TRBV14 to TRBJ1-5, with D unclear. Germline loops: CDR1 SGHDN, CDR2 FVKESK. The CDR3 is made up of 13 amino acids. Trimming took 0 bases from V and 6 from J, leaving 6 bases between them. The whole variable domain, remainder taken from reference TRBV14 and TRBJ1-5, is EAGVTQFPSHSVIEKGQTVTLRCDPISGHDNLYWYRRVMGKEIKFLLHFVKESKQDESGMPNNRFLAERTGGTYSTLKVQPAELEDSGVYFCASSQEMSQPQHFGDGTRLSIL.

The chain recombines TRBV11-2 with TRBJ2-1; D is perhaps TRBD2 (5 bases). Trimming took off 3 bases at V and 6 bases at J, with 12 bases between the two ends. Germline V gene lookup returns CDR1 SGHAT and CDR2 FQNNGV. The length of the CDR3 is 14 residues. CDR3 sequence reads: CASSFYAGGNEQFF. The CDR3 DNA reads as TGTGCCAGCAGCTTTTACGCGGGCGGCAATGAGCAGTTCTTC.

The sample holds one count of this clone. This chain links TRBV6-6 with TRBJ1-4, with unresolved D. Germline-derived CDR1 and CDR2 are MNHNY and SVGAGI (reference sequence). There are 13 residues in the CDR3. V shed 3 bases and J shed 6 bases, with 8 bases lying between them. Here the CDR3 reads CASSYNLDEKLFF. The CDR3, as DNA: TGTGCCAGCAGTTATAACTTAGATGAAAAACTGTTTTTT.

CDR3 amino acids: CASTPARINTGELFF. The CDR3 DNA follows: TGCGCCAGCACCCCTGCCAGAATCAACACCGGGGAGCTGTTTTTT. V and J are TRBV4-1 and TRBJ2-2; D not certain. V was cut by 7 bases and J by 2 bases, with 14 bases left in between. CDR1 is MGHRA, CDR2 YSYEKL, per germline. The CDR3 covers 15 residues.

The CDR3 region has the DNA TGTGCCAGCAGCGGCCACAGGGGGACTGAAGCTTTCTTT. Its translation is CASSGHRGTEAFF. V usage is TRBV9 and J usage is TRBJ1-1, with TRBD1 matching 8 bases. V shed 3 bases and J 5 bases; nucleotides not matched to a gene: 3. Germline CDR1 reads SGDLS; CDR2 reads YYNGEE. The CDR3 has 13 residues.

The rearrangement links TRBV7-6 to TRBJ2-5; the D gene is possibly TRBD2 (5 bases). The germline CDR1 and CDR2 sequences are SGHVS and FNYEAQ. V dropped 3 bases and J dropped 5 bases, with 13 bases sitting between them. The CDR3 spans 14 residues. In DNA form, the CDR3 reads TGTGCCAGCAGCTTGGCCCCATCGGGGGAGACCCAGTACTTC. This translates into CASSLAPSGETQYF.

This CDR3 is CSVGMSGVESLHEQYF. The CDR3 nucleotides are TGCAGCGTTGGGATGTCAGGGGTTGAAAGCCTCCACGAGCAGTACTTC. The chain links TRBV29-1 to TRBJ2-7, with D maybe TRBD1 (6 bases). Germline V gives CDR1 SQVTM, CDR2 ANQGSEA. This CDR3 spans 16 amino acids. The ends were cut back, 4 bases at V and 5 bases at J, with 24 bases in the middle.

J is TRBJ1-1 and V is TRBV30, with D maybe TRBD1 (5 bases). CDR3 length equals 10 residues. Germline V gene lookup returns CDR1 GTSNPN and CDR2 SVGIG (reference sequence). The chain's CDR3 is CVVGRTEAFF. In nucleotides, the CDR3 is TGTGTCGTGGGGCGCACTGAAGCTTTCTTT.

The rearrangement joins TRBV19 to TRBJ2-2; TRBD1 matches 7 bases. The J segment lost 1 base and the V segment lost 6 bases, leaving 5 bases of the junction unmatched. This CDR3 spans 15 amino acids. Per germline, CDR1 LNHDA and CDR2 SQIVND (reference sequence). The CDR3 sequence is CASRTGAVNTGELFF. The CDR3 nucleotides read TGTGCCAGTAGAACAGGGGCCGTGAACACCGGGGAGCTGTTTTTT.

The gene calls are TRBV5-1 and TRBJ1-1; 7 nucleotides align to TRBD1. Trimming removed 4 bases from V and 0 bases from J; junction bases left unmatched: 6. Germline-derived CDR1 and CDR2 are SGHRS and YFSETQ. The length of the CDR3 is 15 residues. The CDR3 nucleotides read TGCGCCAGCAGCCCAACAGGGGCGATGAACACTGAAGCTTTCTTT. Translating gives CASSPTGAMNTEAFF.

V gene TRBV5-6 combines with J gene TRBJ2-7, with a tentative D call TRBD1 (6 bases). CDR1 is SGHDT and CDR2 is YYEEEE in the germline V gene. The V end lost 4 bases, the J end lost 4 bases, and 24 bases lay between the germline ends. The CDR3 extends over 17 amino acids. CDR3 protein: CASSDSTGWPPMYEQYF. CDR3 DNA: TGTGCCAGCAGCGATTCGACAGGTTGGCCCCCAATGTACGAGCAGTACTTC.

V usage is TRBV27 and J usage is TRBJ2-7; 8 bases align to TRBD2. Germline assignment: CDR1 MNHEY and CDR2 SMNVEV (reference sequence). CDR3 length: 13 amino acids. V trimming: 4 bases; J trimming: 4 bases; junction bases outside the gene matches: 3. CDR3 in amino acids: CASSWASGYEQYF. The CDR3 DNA sequence: TGTGCCAGCAGTTGGGCTAGCGGGTACGAGCAGTACTTC.

The chain carries TRBV7-2 and TRBJ2-2, with 9 bases fitting TRBD2. J was trimmed by 1 base and V by 2 bases; bases with no gene match: 8. The germline gives CDR1 SGHTA, CDR2 FQGNSA. The CDR3 spans 18 residues. The CDR3 DNA follows: TGTGCCAGCAGCTTAAGGGGACGACTAGCGGAGAACACCGGGGAGCTGTTTTTT. Translated: CASSLRGRLAENTGELFF.